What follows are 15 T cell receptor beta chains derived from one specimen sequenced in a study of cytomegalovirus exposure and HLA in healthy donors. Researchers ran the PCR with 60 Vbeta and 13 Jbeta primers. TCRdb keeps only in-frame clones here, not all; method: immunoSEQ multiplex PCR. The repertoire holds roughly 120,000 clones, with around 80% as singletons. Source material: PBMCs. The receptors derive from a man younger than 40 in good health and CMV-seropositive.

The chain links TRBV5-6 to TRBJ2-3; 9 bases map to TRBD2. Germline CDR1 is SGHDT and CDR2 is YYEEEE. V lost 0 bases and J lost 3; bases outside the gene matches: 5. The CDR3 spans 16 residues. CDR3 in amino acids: CASSLGPSGRTDTQYF. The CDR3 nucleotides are TGTGCCAGCAGCTTGGGGCCGAGCGGGAGGACAGATACGCAGTATTTT.

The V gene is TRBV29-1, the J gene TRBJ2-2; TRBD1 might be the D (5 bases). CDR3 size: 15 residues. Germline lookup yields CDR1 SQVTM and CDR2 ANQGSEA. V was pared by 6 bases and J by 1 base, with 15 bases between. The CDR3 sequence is CSVPAGKMNTGELFF. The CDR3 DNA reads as TGCAGCGTCCCCGCAGGGAAGATGAACACCGGGGAGCTGTTTTTT.

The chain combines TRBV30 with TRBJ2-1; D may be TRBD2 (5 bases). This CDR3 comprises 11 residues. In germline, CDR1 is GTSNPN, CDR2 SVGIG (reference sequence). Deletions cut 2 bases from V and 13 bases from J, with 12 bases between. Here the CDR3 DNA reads TGTGCCTGGAGTACCCGGACTGGTCAGTTCTTC. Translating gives CAWSTRTGQFF.

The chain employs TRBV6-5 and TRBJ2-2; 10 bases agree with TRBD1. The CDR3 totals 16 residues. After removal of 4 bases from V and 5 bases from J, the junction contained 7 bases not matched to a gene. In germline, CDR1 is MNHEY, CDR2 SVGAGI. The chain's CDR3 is CASSSSGQGKTGELFF. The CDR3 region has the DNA TGTGCCAGCAGTTCCTCGGGACAGGGGAAAACCGGGGAGCTGTTTTTT.

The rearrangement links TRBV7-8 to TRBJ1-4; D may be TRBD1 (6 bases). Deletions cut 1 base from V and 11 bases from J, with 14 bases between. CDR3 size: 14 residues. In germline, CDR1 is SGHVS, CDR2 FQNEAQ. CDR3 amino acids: CASSLVVQGPKLFF. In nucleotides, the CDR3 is TGTGCCAGCAGCTTAGTTGTTCAGGGGCCGAAACTGTTTTTT. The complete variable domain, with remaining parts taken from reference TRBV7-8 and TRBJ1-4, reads GAGVSQSPRYKVAKRGQDVALRCDPISGHVSLFWYQQALGQGPEFLTYFQNEAQLDKSGLPSDRFFAERPEGSVSTLKIQRTQQEDSAVYLCASSLVVQGPKLFFGSGTQLSVL.

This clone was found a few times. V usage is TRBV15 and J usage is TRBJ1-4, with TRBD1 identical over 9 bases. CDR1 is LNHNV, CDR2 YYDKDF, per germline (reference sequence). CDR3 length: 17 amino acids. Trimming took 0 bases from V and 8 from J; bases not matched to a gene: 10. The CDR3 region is CATSRDKGAQGAEKLFF. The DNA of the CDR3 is TGTGCCACCAGCAGAGATAAAGGGGCACAGGGGGCAGAAAAACTGTTTTTT.

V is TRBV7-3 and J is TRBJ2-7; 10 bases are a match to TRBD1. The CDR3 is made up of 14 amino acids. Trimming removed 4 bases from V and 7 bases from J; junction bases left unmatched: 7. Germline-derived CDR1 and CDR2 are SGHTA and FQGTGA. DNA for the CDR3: TGTGCCAGCAGCTCGACAGGGGGCCTAGGTGAGCAGTACTTC. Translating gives CASSSTGGLGEQYF.

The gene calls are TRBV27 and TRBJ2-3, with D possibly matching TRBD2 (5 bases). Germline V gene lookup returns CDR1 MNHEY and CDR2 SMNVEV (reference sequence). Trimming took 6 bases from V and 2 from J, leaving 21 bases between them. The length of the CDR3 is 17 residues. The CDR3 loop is CASRPGSSRYNTDTQYF. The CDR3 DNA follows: TGTGCCAGCAGACCAGGTTCTAGCCGATATAACACAGATACGCAGTATTTT.

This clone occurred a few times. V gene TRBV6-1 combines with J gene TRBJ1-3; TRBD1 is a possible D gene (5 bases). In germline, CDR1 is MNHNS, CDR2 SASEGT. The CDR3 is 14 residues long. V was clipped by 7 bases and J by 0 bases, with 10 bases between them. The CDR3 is CASTGGGSGNTIYF. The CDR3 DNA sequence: TGTGCCAGCACTGGCGGGGGCTCTGGAAACACCATATATTTT.

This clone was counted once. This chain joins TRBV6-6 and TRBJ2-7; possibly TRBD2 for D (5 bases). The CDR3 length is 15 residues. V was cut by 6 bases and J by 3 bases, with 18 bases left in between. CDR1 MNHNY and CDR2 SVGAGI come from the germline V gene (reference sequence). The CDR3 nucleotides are TGTGCCAGCAGGGACGGACTGGAGGAGAACTACGAGCAGTACTTC. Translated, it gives CASRDGLEENYEQYF.

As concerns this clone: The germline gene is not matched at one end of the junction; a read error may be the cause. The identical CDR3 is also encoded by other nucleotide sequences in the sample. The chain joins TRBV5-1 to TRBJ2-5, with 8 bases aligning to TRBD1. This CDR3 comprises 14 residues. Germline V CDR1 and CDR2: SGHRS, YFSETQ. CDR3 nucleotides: TGCGCCAGCCGCCCCGACAGGGGACAAGAGGCCCAGTACTTC. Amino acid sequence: CASRPDRGQEAQYF.

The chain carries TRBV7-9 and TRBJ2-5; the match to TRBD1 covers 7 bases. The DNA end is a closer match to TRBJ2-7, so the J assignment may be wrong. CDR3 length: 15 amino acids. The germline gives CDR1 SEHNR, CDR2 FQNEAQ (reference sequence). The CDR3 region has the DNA TGTGCCAGCAGCTTAGCGCCGGGACAGACCTACGAGCAGTACTTC. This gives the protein CASSLAPGQTYEQYF.

CDR3 sequence: CASSYPFYEQYF. CDR3 in DNA: TGTGCCAGCAGTTACCCTTTCTACGAGCAGTACTTC. The chain couples TRBV6-6 to TRBJ2-7, with D unclear. This CDR3 has 12 residues. Germline CDR1 reads MNHNY; CDR2 reads SVGAGI (reference sequence). V was trimmed by 2 bases and J by 3 bases, leaving 5 bases between them.

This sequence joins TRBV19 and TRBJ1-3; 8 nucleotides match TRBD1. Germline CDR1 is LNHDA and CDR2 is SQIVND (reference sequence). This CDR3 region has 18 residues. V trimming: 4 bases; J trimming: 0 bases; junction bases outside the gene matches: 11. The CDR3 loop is CASSTWDRPPFSGNTIYF. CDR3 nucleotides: TGTGCCAGTAGTACCTGGGACAGGCCGCCGTTCTCTGGAAACACCATATATTTT.

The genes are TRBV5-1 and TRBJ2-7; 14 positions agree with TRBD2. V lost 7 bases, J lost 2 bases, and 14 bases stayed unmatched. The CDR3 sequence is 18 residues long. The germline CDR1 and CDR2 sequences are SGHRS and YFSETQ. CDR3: CASGPGLAGGPVTYEQYF. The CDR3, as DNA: TGCGCCAGCGGGCCCGGACTAGCGGGAGGACCAGTAACCTACGAGCAGTACTTC. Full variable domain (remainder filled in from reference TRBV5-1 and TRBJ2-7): KAGVTQTPRYLIKTRGQQVTLSCSPISGHRSVSWYQQTPGQGLQFLFEYFSETQRNKGNFPGRFSGRQFSNSRSEMNVSTLELGDSALYLCASGPGLAGGPVTYEQYFGPGTRLTVT.